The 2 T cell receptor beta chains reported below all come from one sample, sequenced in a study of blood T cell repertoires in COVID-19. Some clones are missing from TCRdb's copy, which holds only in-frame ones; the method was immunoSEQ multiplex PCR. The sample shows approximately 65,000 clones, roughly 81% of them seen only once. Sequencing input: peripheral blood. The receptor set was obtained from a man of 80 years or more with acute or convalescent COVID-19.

CDR3 nucleotides: TGTGCCAGCAGTTTCGGAGACAGAGGGGAGCTGTTTTTT. Encoded protein: CASSFGDRGELFF. J is TRBJ2-2 and V is TRBV6-6; tentatively, D is TRBD1 (5 bases). V was shortened by 4 bases and J by 8 bases, with 11 bases between the two germline ends. The CDR3 extends over 13 amino acids. CDR1 and CDR2 from the germline V gene are MNHNY and SVGAGI (reference sequence).

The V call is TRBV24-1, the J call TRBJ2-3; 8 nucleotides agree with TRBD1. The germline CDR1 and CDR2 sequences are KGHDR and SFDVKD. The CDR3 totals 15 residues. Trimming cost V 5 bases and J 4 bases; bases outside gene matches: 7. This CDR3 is CATSVVQGAADTQYF. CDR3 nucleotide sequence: TGTGCCACCAGTGTAGTGCAGGGGGCTGCAGATACGCAGTATTTT.